This entry lists 29 T cell receptor beta chains sequenced from one sample in a study of T cells in Graves' hyperthyroidism and ophthalmopathy. Using RNA transcripts as the source, TCR beta CDR3 regions were amplified. The HTBI primer set drove a first-round RT-PCR of the TCR CDR3. TCRdb called the multiplex PCR reads again in MiXCR, with one record for every CDR3 protein. Of some 490,000 distinct CDR3 sequences listed, approximately 23% were seen once; the top ten hold about 53%. Material for sequencing was blood. Receptor source: a woman aged 70-85 years with Graves' ophthalmopathy.

The V call is TRBV7-8, the J call TRBJ1-5, with 7 bases identical to TRBD1. Germline values: CDR1 SGHVS, CDR2 FQNEAQ. The CDR3 totals 16 residues. Trimming cost V 2 bases and J 9 bases; bases outside gene matches: 13. CDR3 amino acids: CASSLLGQGGGSPQHF. The CDR3 DNA reads as TGTGCCAGCAGCTTACTGGGGCAGGGGGGAGGATCGCCCCAGCATTTT. The whole variable domain, filled in from reference TRBV7-8 and TRBJ1-5, reads GAGVSQSPRYKVAKRGQDVALRCDPISGHVSLFWYQQALGQGPEFLTYFQNEAQLDKSGLPSDRFFAERPEGSVSTLKIQRTQQEDSAVYLCASSLLGQGGGSPQHFGDGTRLSIL.

This clonotype came up many times. The chain is built from TRBV7-8 and TRBJ2-1; 8 bases are a match to TRBD2. The germline V gene has CDR1 SGHVS and CDR2 FQNEAQ. The CDR3 extends over 14 amino acids. The V gene end was trimmed by 5 bases and the J gene end by 7 bases; junction bases not matched to a gene: 7. The CDR3 loop is CASSTGTRVNEQFF. In DNA form, the CDR3 reads TGTGCCAGCAGCACCGGGACTAGGGTGAATGAGCAGTTCTTC.

This clonotype turned up a few times. The chain combines TRBV7-6 with TRBJ2-5, with D unresolved. The length of the CDR3 is 14 residues. Trimming took off 5 bases at V and 3 bases at J, with 13 bases between the two ends. Germline V CDR1 and CDR2: SGHVS, FNYEAQ. CDR3 sequence: CASSIGRMKETQYF. CDR3 DNA: TGTGCCAGCAGCATTGGACGGATGAAAGAGACCCAGTACTTC. The whole variable domain, filled in from reference TRBV7-6 and TRBJ2-5, reads GAGVSQSPRYKVTKRGQDVALRCDPISGHVSLYWYRQALGQGPEFLTYFNYEAQQDKSGLPNDRFSAERPEGSISTLTIQRTEQRDSAMYRCASSIGRMKETQYFGPGTRLLVL.

This clonotype has just a few counts. The V gene is TRBV10-2, the J gene TRBJ1-3; 8 nucleotides align to TRBD1. Germline values: CDR1 WSHSY, CDR2 SAAADI. Losses at the gene ends were 6 bases for V and 1 base for J; bases not matched to a gene: 5. The CDR3 extends over 15 amino acids. The CDR3 DNA sequence: TGCGCCAGCAGAGGGACAGGAGATTCTGGAAACACCATATATTTT. It encodes CASRGTGDSGNTIYF.

The V gene is TRBV3-1, the J gene TRBJ2-3; D uncertain. V lost 0 bases and J lost 7, with 11 bases in between. The CDR3 spans 14 residues. Per germline, CDR1 LGHDT and CDR2 YNNKEL (reference sequence). The DNA for the CDR3 is TGTGCCAGCAGCCAAGAATTTATTGACTATACGCAGTATTTT. It specifies CASSQEFIDYTQYF.

This clonotype has only a few counts. V gene TRBV2 combines with J gene TRBJ1-2, with 9 bases lining up with TRBD1. From germline, CDR1 is SNHLY and CDR2 FYNNEI. V dropped 8 bases and J dropped 6; count of bases not matched to a gene: 16. This CDR3 comprises 16 residues. In DNA form, the CDR3 reads TGTGCCAGCGTCAGCGGACAGGGGCTCCAACCGGATGGCTACACCTTC. Residues: CASVSGQGLQPDGYTF.

This clonotype was counted a few times. The chain is built from TRBV25-1 and TRBJ2-7; D remains unclear. This CDR3 spans 11 amino acids. The V gene's germline CDR1 is MGHDK and CDR2 SYGVNS. Trimming removed 5 bases at V and 3 bases at J, with 5 bases between. Here the CDR3 DNA reads TGTGCCAGCAGTATTCTCTACGAGCAGTACTTC. Its protein product is CASSILYEQYF.

This clonotype appeared many times. The rearrangement joins TRBV28 to TRBJ2-7; D might be TRBD2 (6 bases). The CDR3 totals 14 residues. V was clipped by 8 bases and J by 4 bases, with 18 bases between them. Germline CDR1 reads MDHEN; CDR2 reads SYDVKM. DNA for the CDR3: TGTGCCAGCTCATTGCGGGGTTTGGGGTACGAGCAGTACTTC. This sequence encodes CASSLRGLGYEQYF.

This rearrangement joins TRBV7-3 to TRBJ2-1, with 11 bases fitting TRBD2. Germline trimming cut 5 bases from V and 5 bases from J; bases unmatched to any gene: 2. Germline CDR1 is SGHTA and CDR2 is FQGTGA. The CDR3 has 14 residues. The CDR3 nucleotides are TGTGCCAGCAGCGTAGCGGGAGGGGACAATGAGCAGTTCTTC. As protein: CASSVAGGDNEQFF.

The chain uses TRBV28 and TRBJ1-3; 8 nucleotides align to TRBD1. V was clipped by 5 bases and J by 4 bases; unmatched bases: 7. The germline gives CDR1 MDHEN, CDR2 SYDVKM. The CDR3 covers 15 residues. CDR3 sequence: CASSNTGGRGNTIYF. CDR3 coding DNA: TGTGCCAGCAGTAATACAGGGGGTCGCGGAAACACCATATATTTT.

The chain links TRBV7-9 to TRBJ2-2; D is uncertain. The CDR3 extends over 13 amino acids. Trimming removed 4 bases at V and 4 bases at J, with 7 bases between. CDR1 is SEHNR and CDR2 is FQNEAQ in the germline V gene (reference sequence). The CDR3 here is CASSSYSTGELFF. CDR3 nucleotide sequence: TGTGCCAGCAGCTCTTACAGCACCGGGGAGCTGTTTTTT.

The chain recombines TRBV12-5 with TRBJ1-1; D unclear. Trimming shortened V by 7 bases and J by 1 base, and 10 bases separated the two germline ends. CDR1 LGHNT and CDR2 FRNRAP come from the germline V gene. The CDR3 has 13 amino acids. CDR3 loop: CASAPRRNTEAFF. In nucleotides, the CDR3 is TGTGCTAGTGCCCCGAGGAGGAACACTGAAGCTTTCTTT.

The chain combines TRBV5-4 with TRBJ2-1; D is ambiguous. Germline values: CDR1 SGHNT, CDR2 YYREEE (reference sequence). The V end was cut by 0 bases, the J end by 0 bases, with 10 bases between. The CDR3 is made up of 16 amino acids. DNA of the CDR3: TGTGCCAGCAGCTTGGCCGGGCTTAGCTCCTACAATGAGCAGTTCTTC. It specifies CASSLAGLSSYNEQFF.

In this sample, this clonotype turned up a few times. The rearrangement uses TRBV20-1 and TRBJ2-7; 11 nucleotides align to TRBD2. The germline V gene encodes CDR1 DFQATT and CDR2 SNEGSKA (reference sequence). CDR3 size: 15 residues. V dropped 2 bases and J dropped 1; count of bases not matched to a gene: 4. The CDR3 DNA sequence: TGCAGTGCTAGACCAATAGCGGGAGGGTCCTACGAGCAGTACTTC. The encoded protein is CSARPIAGGSYEQYF.

There are many counts of this clonotype. The V and J genes are TRBV2 and TRBJ2-3; no reliable D call. The CDR3 totals 15 residues. Deletions cut 7 bases from V and 0 bases from J, with 14 bases between. Germline V gives CDR1 SNHLY, CDR2 FYNNEI. CDR3 in DNA: TGTGCCAGCAACACGATGGGCGCTAGCACAGATACGCAGTATTTT. This gives the protein CASNTMGASTDTQYF.

This clonotype was counted between two and nine times. The J gene is TRBJ2-7, the V gene TRBV5-6; TRBD1 aligns across 12 bases. CDR3 length: 16 residues. Per germline, CDR1 SGHDT and CDR2 YYEEEE. J was trimmed by 3 bases and V by 0 bases; bases with no gene match: 4. The CDR3 region is CASSLGGDRGLYEQYF. CDR3 nucleotides: TGTGCCAGCAGCTTGGGAGGGGACAGGGGGCTCTACGAGCAGTACTTC.

This clonotype was seen repeatedly, ten times or more. The chain couples TRBV3-1 to TRBJ1-5; a possible D gene is TRBD1 (6 bases). Germline CDR1 is LGHDT and CDR2 is YNNKEL (reference sequence). This CDR3 is 13 amino acids long. Trimming removed 4 bases from V and 10 bases from J, with 14 bases in between. The CDR3 DNA reads TGTGCCAGCAGCCCCGGACAGTCCCAACCCCAGCATTTT. It specifies CASSPGQSQPQHF.

This chain links TRBV12-3 or TRBV12-4 with TRBJ1-3; no definite D call. The CDR3 contains 15 residues. V was clipped by 7 bases and J by 0 bases, with 13 bases between them. The CDR3 loop reads CASTPLGSSGNTIYF. In DNA, the CDR3 is TGTGCCAGCACCCCTCTAGGAAGCTCTGGAAACACCATATATTTT.

Only a few counts were recorded for this clonotype. The chain combines TRBV7-2 with TRBJ1-4; D not certain. The CDR3 has 13 amino acids. Per germline, CDR1 SGHTA and CDR2 FQGNSA. Trimming cost V 5 bases and J 8 bases, with 12 bases left between them. Here the CDR3 reads CASSQAPLEKLFF. CDR3 DNA sequence: TGTGCCAGCAGCCAAGCCCCCTTGGAAAAACTGTTTTTT. Full variable domain (rest looked up from reference TRBV7-2 and TRBJ1-4): GAGVSQSPSNKVTEKGKDVELRCDPISGHTALYWYRQSLGQGLEFLIYFQGNSAPDKSGLPSDRFSAERTGGSVSTLTIQRTQQEDSAVYLCASSQAPLEKLFFGSGTQLSVL.

This clonotype was seen many times. The chain combines TRBV7-9 with TRBJ1-1; D gene ambiguous. Trimming cost V 5 bases and J 5 bases, with 15 bases left between them. Per germline, CDR1 SEHNR and CDR2 FQNEAQ (reference sequence). This CDR3 spans 14 amino acids. The CDR3 protein is CASSGTTGETEAFF. The CDR3 region has the DNA TGTGCCAGCAGCGGAACGACGGGCGAGACTGAAGCTTTCTTT.

V is TRBV6-2 or TRBV6-3 and J is TRBJ2-1, with D perhaps matching TRBD1 (6 bases). The CDR3 runs to 12 residues. Looked up from germline, CDR1 is MNHEY and CDR2 is SVGEGT. V was cut by 6 bases and J by 12 bases, with 15 bases left in between. This chain's CDR3 is CASRYRVSGQFF. Written as DNA, the CDR3 is TGTGCCAGCAGGTACAGGGTCAGTGGGCAGTTCTTC.

About this clonotype: Just one base apart from a much larger clone, this may be a read error. The CDR3 nucleotides read TGCAGTGCTAGAGGAACCCGGGTCGGGGTCACCCCCTACGAGCAGTACTTC. Translated, it gives CSARGTRVGVTPYEQYF. This chain uses TRBV20-1 with TRBJ2-7; TRBD2 is a possible D gene (5 bases). Germline V lookup: CDR1 DFQATT, CDR2 SNEGSKA (reference sequence). V lost 1 base and J lost 2, with 21 bases in between. This CDR3 comprises 17 residues.

The chain couples TRBV5-1 to TRBJ2-7, with 11 bases aligning to TRBD1. The ends lost 3 bases at V and 6 bases at J; junction bases unmatched: 5. The CDR3 is 14 residues long. From germline, CDR1 is SGHRS and CDR2 YFSETQ. The CDR3 sequence: CASSYPGQGVEQYF. The CDR3 coding sequence is TGCGCCAGCAGCTACCCGGGACAGGGGGTCGAGCAGTACTTC.

V is TRBV3-1 and J is TRBJ1-4; TRBD1 matches at 8 bases. The CDR3 runs to 15 residues. V dropped 6 bases and J dropped 4; count of bases not matched to a gene: 7. Germline values: CDR1 LGHDT, CDR2 YNNKEL (reference sequence). CDR3 DNA sequence: TGTGCCAGCAGTCGCACAGGGGGTTATAATGAAAAACTGTTTTTT. Translating it yields CASSRTGGYNEKLFF.

The chain links TRBV18 to TRBJ2-2, with TRBD1 matching over 11 bases. V lost 4 bases, J lost 3 bases, and 7 bases stayed unmatched. Germline CDR1 reads KGHSH; CDR2 reads LQKENI. The CDR3 extends over 17 amino acids. CDR3: CASSLTRTGGYTGELFF. The CDR3 bases are TGTGCCAGCTCACTAACACGGACAGGGGGCTACACCGGGGAGCTGTTTTTT.

The chain has TRBV3-1 and TRBJ1-1; D is unresolved. The germline V and J ends were trimmed by 3 bases and 5 bases, with 10 bases remaining between them. This CDR3 contains 13 residues. Germline lookup yields CDR1 LGHDT and CDR2 YNNKEL (reference sequence). The CDR3 loop reads CASSHDIGTEAFF. The CDR3 DNA is TGTGCCAGCAGCCATGATATCGGGACTGAAGCTTTCTTT.

This clonotype appeared a few times. The J gene is TRBJ2-2, the V gene TRBV12-3 or TRBV12-4, with D tentatively TRBD2 (6 bases). This CDR3 region has 16 residues. Trimming pared 3 bases from V and 6 bases from J, leaving 17 bases between. CDR3 in DNA: TGTGCCAGCAGTTTCTTTGGCGGGATCGGTGCCGGGGAGCTGTTTTTT. Translating it yields CASSFFGGIGAGELFF.

This clonotype was detected ten times or more. This chain connects TRBV7-2 to TRBJ2-1, with 10 bases matching TRBD2. Germline trimming cut 2 bases from V and 7 bases from J; bases unmatched to any gene: 2. The CDR3 runs 14 residues. The germline V gene encodes CDR1 SGHTA and CDR2 FQGNSA. Here the CDR3 reads CASSLPSGSNEQFF. In DNA form, the CDR3 reads TGTGCCAGCAGCTTACCTAGCGGGAGTAATGAGCAGTTCTTC. The full variable domain, in which reference TRBV7-2 and TRBJ2-1 provide the parts outside the CDR3, is GAGVSQSPSNKVTEKGKDVELRCDPISGHTALYWYRQSLGQGLEFLIYFQGNSAPDKSGLPSDRFSAERTGGSVSTLTIQRTQQEDSAVYLCASSLPSGSNEQFFGPGTRLTVL.

This rearrangement joins TRBV27 to TRBJ2-3; TRBD2 aligns across 15 bases. The CDR3 length is 16 residues. V was clipped by 5 bases and J by 7 bases; unmatched bases: 7. Germline V gene data show CDR1 as MNHEY and CDR2 as SMNVEV (reference sequence). Here the CDR3 reads CASSRTSGRAGNTQYF. The DNA for the CDR3 is TGTGCCAGCAGTAGGACTAGCGGGAGGGCCGGTAATACGCAGTATTTT.